The clone carrying this TCR beta chain turned up a few times. The record originates from a study of T cells in Graves' hyperthyroidism and ophthalmopathy. Looking at the study overall: Peripheral blood was obtained at initial diagnosis, preceding any treatment.

There are 14 residues in the CDR3. From germline, CDR1 is DFQATT and CDR2 SNEGSKA (reference sequence). Trimming took 4 bases from V and 3 from J; bases not matched to a gene: 4. Graves' hyperthyroidism showing no ophthalmopathy progression within 18 months was considered stable. TCR beta CDR3 regions were amplified from RNA transcripts. The TCR CDR3 first-round RT-PCR relied on the HTBI primer set. TCRdb independently ran MiXCR on the multiplex PCR reads; one entry per CDR3 protein. The profile shows hundreds of thousands of distinct CDR3 sequences, about a sixth of them singletons. The sequenced sample consisted of blood. The chain carries TRBV20-1 and TRBJ2-1; TRBD2 aligns across 9 bases. This clonotype was obtained from a woman between 18 and 29 years old with Graves' hyperthyroidism. The CDR3 is CSAKKREDYNEQFF. The CDR3 nucleotides read TGCAGTGCTAAAAAGCGGGAGGACTACAATGAGCAGTTCTTC.